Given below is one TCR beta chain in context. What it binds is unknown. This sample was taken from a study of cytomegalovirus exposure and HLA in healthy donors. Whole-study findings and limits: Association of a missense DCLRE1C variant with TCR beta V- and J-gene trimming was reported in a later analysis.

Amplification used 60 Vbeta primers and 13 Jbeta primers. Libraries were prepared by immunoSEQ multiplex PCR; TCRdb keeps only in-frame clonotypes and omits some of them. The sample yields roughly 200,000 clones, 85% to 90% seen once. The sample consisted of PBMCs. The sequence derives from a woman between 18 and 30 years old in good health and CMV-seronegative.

CDR3 amino acids: CASSYAAGNQPQHF. Here the CDR3 DNA reads TGTGCCAGCAGTTACGCGGCAGGGAATCAGCCCCAGCATTTT. The rearrangement links TRBV6-5 to TRBJ1-5; a possible D gene is TRBD1 (5 bases). Germline values: CDR1 MNHEY, CDR2 SVGAGI. The CDR3 loop spans 14 amino acids. Trimming removed 2 bases from V and 4 bases from J, with 9 bases in between.